Presented here are 18 T cell receptor beta chains from one specimen sequenced in a study of Ad26.COV2.S vaccination and SARS-CoV-2 variants. TCRdb's copy holds only in-frame clones and misses some; the assay was immunoSEQ multiplex PCR. The sample consists of roughly 500,000 clones, roughly 87% of them appearing once. Regarding treatment: approximately 18 received Ad26.COV2.S at low or high dose, single or two shots; about five received placebo; per-sample allocation not given. Repertoires come from day 63 after the first vaccine or placebo injection. The sample here was peripheral blood, taken in a trial of Ad26.COV2.S vaccine versus placebo. The source is a person between 18 and 59 years old who received the Ad26.COV2.S COVID-19 vaccine or a placebo.

This sequence joins TRBV6-5 and TRBJ2-7; D unresolved. The CDR3 is 12 amino acids. The V and J ends lost 6 bases and 6 bases respectively, with 12 bases between them. The germline CDR1 and CDR2 sequences are MNHEY and SVGAGI. The CDR3 nucleotides are TGTGCCAGCAGCACGACCGCCTCCGAGCAGTACTTC. The encoded protein is CASSTTASEQYF.

This clone occurred once. The J gene is TRBJ1-2, the V gene TRBV5-1; 8 nucleotides align to TRBD1. J lost 8 bases, V lost 0 bases, and 3 bases had no gene match. Germline V gene lookup returns CDR1 SGHRS and CDR2 YFSETQ. The CDR3 is 13 residues long. The CDR3 bases are TGCGCCAGCAGCTTGGCTCAGGGGGCGGGCTACACCTTC. This gives the protein CASSLAQGAGYTF. The full variable domain, in which reference TRBV5-1 and TRBJ1-2 provide the parts outside the CDR3, is KAGVTQTPRYLIKTRGQQVTLSCSPISGHRSVSWYQQTPGQGLQFLFEYFSETQRNKGNFPGRFSGRQFSNSRSEMNVSTLELGDSALYLCASSLAQGAGYTFGSGTRLTVV.

The table lists this clone with a count of one. The chain is built from TRBV7-9 and TRBJ1-2; perhaps TRBD1 as D (6 bases). Germline V lookup: CDR1 SEHNR, CDR2 FQNEAQ (reference sequence). V lost 5 bases and J lost 3, with 13 bases in between. CDR3 length: 14 amino acids. The CDR3 is CASSRDTPYYGYTF. CDR3 nucleotide sequence: TGTGCCAGCAGCCGGGACACCCCCTACTATGGCTACACCTTC.

The chain combines TRBV20-1 with TRBJ1-5, with D maybe TRBD1 (5 bases). CDR1 DFQATT and CDR2 SNEGSKA come from the germline V gene (reference sequence). The V and J ends lost 6 bases and 15 bases respectively, with 9 bases between them. This CDR3 is 8 amino acids long. CDR3 in DNA: TGCAGTGCCGGGGGGAGGCATTTT. It encodes CSAGGRHF.

In its sample, this clone was seen once. The V and J genes are TRBV6-5 and TRBJ1-2; TRBD1 matches at 9 bases. CDR1 MNHEY and CDR2 SVGAGI come from the germline V gene. This CDR3 region has 14 residues. After removal of 6 bases from V and 1 base from J, the junction contained 3 bases not matched to a gene. CDR3 sequence (DNA): TGTGCCAGCAGATTGGGACAGGGTAACTATGGCTACACCTTC. Protein sequence: CASRLGQGNYGYTF.

This chain uses TRBV20-1 with TRBJ2-7; no definite D call. The CDR3 runs to 11 residues. Trimming cost V 6 bases and J 5 bases, with 11 bases left between them. Germline CDR1 and CDR2: DFQATT and SNEGSKA (reference sequence). CDR3 nucleotides: TGCAGTGCCCTGGTGGTGGACGAGCAGTACGTC. It encodes CSALVVDEQYV.

The J gene is TRBJ2-7, the V gene TRBV5-1; D possibly matches TRBD1 or TRBD2 (6 bases each). V was clipped by 1 base and J by 0 bases, with 20 bases between them. Per germline, CDR1 SGHRS and CDR2 YFSETQ. The CDR3 runs 18 residues. The DNA for the CDR3 is TGCGCCAGCAGCTTGTTTCTCGTTTCGGGGGCCAACTCCTACGAGCAGTACTTC. Its translation: CASSLFLVSGANSYEQYF.

The chain recombines TRBV6-5 with TRBJ1-1; D not resolved. V was pared by 7 bases and J by 0 bases, with 9 bases between. This CDR3 comprises 13 residues. From germline, CDR1 is MNHEY and CDR2 SVGAGI. As DNA, the CDR3 is TGTGCCAGCACCCTGACGGTGAACACTGAAGCTTTCTTT. Encoded protein: CASTLTVNTEAFF.

This chain links TRBV6-1 with TRBJ1-5; 8 bases agree with TRBD1. This CDR3 spans 14 amino acids. The germline V gene has CDR1 MNHNS and CDR2 SASEGT. Germline trimming cut 3 bases from V and 6 bases from J; bases unmatched to any gene: 4. CDR3 region: CASSDVTGAQPQHF. CDR3 nucleotides: TGTGCCAGCAGTGATGTGACAGGGGCTCAGCCCCAGCATTTT.

This chain connects TRBV18 to TRBJ2-5; 7 bases are a match to TRBD1. Germline V gene data show CDR1 as KGHSH and CDR2 as LQKENI. This CDR3 spans 14 amino acids. V lost 3 bases and J lost 4; bases outside the gene matches: 5. The CDR3 DNA is TGTGCCAGCTCACCTCAGGGGGAGCGAGAGACCCAGTACTTC. This codes for CASSPQGERETQYF.

The CDR3 sequence: CASSDRGASEKLFF. CDR3 bases: TGTGCCAGCAGTGACAGGGGGGCGAGTGAAAAACTGTTTTTT. This chain uses TRBV2 with TRBJ1-4; 7 bases agree with TRBD1. Germline-derived CDR1 and CDR2 are SNHLY and FYNNEI. The V gene end was trimmed by 3 bases and the J gene end by 7 bases; junction bases not matched to a gene: 5. This CDR3 is built from 14 residues.

The genes are TRBV6-2 or TRBV6-3 and TRBJ2-3; D possibly corresponds to TRBD1 (5 bases). The germline gives CDR1 MNHEY, CDR2 SVGEGT. The germline V and J ends were trimmed by 2 bases and 2 bases, with 14 bases remaining between them. The CDR3 is made up of 16 amino acids. This CDR3 reads CASSYGAGMLTDTQYF. CDR3 sequence (DNA): TGTGCCAGCAGTTACGGGGCAGGGATGCTCACAGATACGCAGTATTTT.

The J gene is TRBJ2-1, the V gene TRBV5-4; no clear D gene. Looked up from germline, CDR1 is SGHNT and CDR2 is YYREEE (reference sequence). Between the trimmed V and J ends, which lost 1 base and 4 bases, there was a span of 9 bases. There are 14 residues in the CDR3. CDR3 in amino acids: CASSLKARYNEQFF. CDR3 DNA sequence: TGTGCCAGCAGCTTGAAGGCTAGATACAATGAGCAGTTCTTC.

This chain links TRBV3-1 (or the pseudogene TRBV3-2) with TRBJ1-3; D remains unclear. V dropped 3 bases and J dropped 2 bases, with 20 bases sitting between them. Germline V gives CDR1 LGHDT, CDR2 YNNKEL (reference sequence). The CDR3 has 18 residues. The CDR3 spells CASSHHINIAGTGNTIYF. The CDR3 DNA reads as TGTGCCAGCAGCCACCACATTAACATAGCGGGGACTGGAAACACCATATATTTT.

The rearrangement joins TRBV6-5 to TRBJ2-1, with 10 bases aligning to TRBD2. V shed 0 bases and J 7 bases; nucleotides not matched to a gene: 6. Germline V gives CDR1 MNHEY, CDR2 SVGAGI. The CDR3 contains 16 residues. The CDR3 spells CASSYSLAGAVNEQFF. In nucleotides, the CDR3 is TGTGCCAGCAGTTACTCCCTAGCGGGAGCGGTAAATGAGCAGTTCTTC.

The chain couples TRBV7-8 to TRBJ2-1; D possibly corresponds to TRBD2 (5 bases). CDR1 and CDR2 (germline): SGHVS, FQNEAQ. V dropped 5 bases and J dropped 12 bases, with 14 bases sitting between them. CDR3 length equals 12 residues. The CDR3 DNA is TGTGCCAGCAGCCTCCACTATGGAGGGCAGTTCTTC. It is translated as CASSLHYGGQFF.

V gene TRBV15 combines with J gene TRBJ2-3; a possible D gene is TRBD2 (7 bases). V was clipped by 3 bases and J by 4 bases, with 8 bases between them. The CDR3 runs 13 residues. Germline V gene data show CDR1 as LNHNV and CDR2 as YYDKDF (reference sequence). CDR3 coding DNA: TGTGCCACCAGCAGGGGGGGGCCAGATACGCAGTATTTT. Its translation is CATSRGGPDTQYF.

The chain joins TRBV19 to TRBJ1-1, with a weak D call TRBD1 (5 bases). Germline V CDR1 and CDR2: LNHDA, SQIVND (reference sequence). The CDR3 is 12 amino acids. Trimming took 6 bases from V and 7 from J, leaving 12 bases between them. CDR3 residues: CASRRLGLEAFF. CDR3 coding DNA: TGTGCCAGTAGGAGGTTGGGGCTTGAAGCTTTCTTT.